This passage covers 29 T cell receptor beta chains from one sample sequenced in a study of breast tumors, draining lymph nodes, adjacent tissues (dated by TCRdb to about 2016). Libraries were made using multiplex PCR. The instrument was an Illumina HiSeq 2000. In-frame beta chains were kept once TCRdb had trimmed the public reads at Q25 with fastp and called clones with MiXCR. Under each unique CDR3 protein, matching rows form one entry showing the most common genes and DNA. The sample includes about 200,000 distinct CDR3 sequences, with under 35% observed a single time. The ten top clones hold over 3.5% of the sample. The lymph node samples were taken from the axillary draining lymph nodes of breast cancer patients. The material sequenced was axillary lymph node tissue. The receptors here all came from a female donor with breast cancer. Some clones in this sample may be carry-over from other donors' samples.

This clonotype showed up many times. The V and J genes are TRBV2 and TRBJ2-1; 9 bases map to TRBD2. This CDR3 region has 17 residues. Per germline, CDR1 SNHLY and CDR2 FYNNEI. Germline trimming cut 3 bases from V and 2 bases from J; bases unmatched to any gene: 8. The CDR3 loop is CASSEARTSAAYNEQFF. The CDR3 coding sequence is TGTGCCAGCAGTGAGGCGAGGACTAGCGCAGCCTACAATGAGCAGTTCTTC.

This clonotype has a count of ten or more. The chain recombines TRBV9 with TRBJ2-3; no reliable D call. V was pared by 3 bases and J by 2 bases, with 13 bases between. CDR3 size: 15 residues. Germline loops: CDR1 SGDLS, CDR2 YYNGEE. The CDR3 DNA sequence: TGTGCCAGCAGCGCCTCCCCGGTCAACACAGATACGCAGTATTTT. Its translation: CASSASPVNTDTQYF.

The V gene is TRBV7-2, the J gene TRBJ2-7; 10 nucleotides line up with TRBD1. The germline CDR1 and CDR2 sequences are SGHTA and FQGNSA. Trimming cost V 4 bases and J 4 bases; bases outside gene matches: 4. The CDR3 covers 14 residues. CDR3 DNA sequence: TGTGCCAGCAGCTCGGACAGGGGGAAATACGAGCAGTACTTC. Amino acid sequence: CASSSDRGKYEQYF.

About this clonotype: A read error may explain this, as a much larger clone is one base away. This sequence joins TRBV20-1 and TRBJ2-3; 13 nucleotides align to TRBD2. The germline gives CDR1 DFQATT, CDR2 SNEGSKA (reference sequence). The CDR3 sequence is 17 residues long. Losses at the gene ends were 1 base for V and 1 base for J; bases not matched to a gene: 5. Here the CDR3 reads CSARGGTSGTRTDTQYF. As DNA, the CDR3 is TGCAGTGCTAGAGGTGGGACTAGCGGGACACGCACAGATACGCAGTATTTT.

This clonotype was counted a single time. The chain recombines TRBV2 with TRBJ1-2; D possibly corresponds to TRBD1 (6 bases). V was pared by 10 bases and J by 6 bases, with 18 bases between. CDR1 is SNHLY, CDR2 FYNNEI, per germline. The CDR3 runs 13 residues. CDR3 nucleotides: TGTGCCACAGACTATAGCGGGGACAATGGCTACACCTTC. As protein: CATDYSGDNGYTF.

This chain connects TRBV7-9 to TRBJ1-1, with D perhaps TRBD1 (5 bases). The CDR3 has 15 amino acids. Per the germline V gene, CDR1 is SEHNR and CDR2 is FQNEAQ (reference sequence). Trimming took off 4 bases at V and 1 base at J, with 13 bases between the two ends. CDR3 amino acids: CASSSEETANTEAFF. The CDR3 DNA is TGTGCCAGCAGCTCAGAAGAGACAGCGAACACTGAAGCTTTCTTT.

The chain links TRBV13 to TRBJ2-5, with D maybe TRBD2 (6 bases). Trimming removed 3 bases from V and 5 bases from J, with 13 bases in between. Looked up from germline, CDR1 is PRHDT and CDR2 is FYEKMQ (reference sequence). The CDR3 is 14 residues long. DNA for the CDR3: TGTGCCAGCAGCTTGGAGGGCGGGAAGGAGACCCAGTACTTC. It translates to CASSLEGGKETQYF.

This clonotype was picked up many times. The CDR3 DNA follows: TGCGCCAGCAGCCAAGGATTAGCGGGGGCGGAGACCCAGTACTTC. Translation: CASSQGLAGAETQYF. The chain employs TRBV4-1 and TRBJ2-5, with 9 nucleotides matching TRBD2. This CDR3 is built from 15 residues. The germline gives CDR1 MGHRA, CDR2 YSYEKL. V was pared by 1 base and J by 5 bases, with 5 bases of the junction left unmatched.

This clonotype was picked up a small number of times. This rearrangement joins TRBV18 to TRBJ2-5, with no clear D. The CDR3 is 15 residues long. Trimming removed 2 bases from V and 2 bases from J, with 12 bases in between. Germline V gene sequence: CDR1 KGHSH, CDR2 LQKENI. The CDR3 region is CASSPGPPEQETQYF. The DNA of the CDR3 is TGTGCCAGCTCACCAGGACCCCCCGAACAAGAGACCCAGTACTTC.

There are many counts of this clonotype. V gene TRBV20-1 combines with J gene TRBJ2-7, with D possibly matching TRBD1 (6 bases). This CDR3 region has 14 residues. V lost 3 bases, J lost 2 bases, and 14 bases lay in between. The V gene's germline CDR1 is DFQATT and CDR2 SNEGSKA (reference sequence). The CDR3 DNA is TGCAGTGCTAGTAGGACAGAACCTCCCTACGAGCAGTACTTC. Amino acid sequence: CSASRTEPPYEQYF.

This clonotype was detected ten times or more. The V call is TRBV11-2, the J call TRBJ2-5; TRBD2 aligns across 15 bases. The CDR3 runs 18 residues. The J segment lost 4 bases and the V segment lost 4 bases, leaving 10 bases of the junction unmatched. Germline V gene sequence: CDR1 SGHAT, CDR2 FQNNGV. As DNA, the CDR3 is TGTGCCAGCAGCTCCACAGGACTAGCGGGGGGGCTGGGAGAGACCCAGTACTTC. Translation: CASSSTGLAGGLGETQYF.

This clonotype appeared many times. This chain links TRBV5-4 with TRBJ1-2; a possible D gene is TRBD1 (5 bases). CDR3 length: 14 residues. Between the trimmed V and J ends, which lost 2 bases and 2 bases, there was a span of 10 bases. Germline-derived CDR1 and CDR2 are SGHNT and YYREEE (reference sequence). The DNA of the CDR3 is TGTGCCAGCAGCTTTGCTTCAGGGAACTATGGCTACACCTTC. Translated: CASSFASGNYGYTF.

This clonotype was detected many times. CDR3 amino acids: CASSRPSPSSYNSPLHF. The CDR3 DNA is TGTGCCAGCAGCCGACCCAGTCCGAGCTCCTATAATTCACCCCTCCACTTT. The chain carries TRBV5-6 and TRBJ1-6; no reliable D call. This CDR3 comprises 17 residues. V shed 4 bases and J shed 0 bases, with 14 bases lying between them. Germline CDR1 is SGHDT and CDR2 is YYEEEE.

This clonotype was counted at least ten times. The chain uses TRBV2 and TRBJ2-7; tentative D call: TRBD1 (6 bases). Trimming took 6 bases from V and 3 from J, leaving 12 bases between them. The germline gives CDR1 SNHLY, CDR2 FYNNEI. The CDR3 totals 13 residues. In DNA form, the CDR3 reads TGTGCCAGCAGCCGGGACATAGTCTACGAGCAGTACTTC. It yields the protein CASSRDIVYEQYF.

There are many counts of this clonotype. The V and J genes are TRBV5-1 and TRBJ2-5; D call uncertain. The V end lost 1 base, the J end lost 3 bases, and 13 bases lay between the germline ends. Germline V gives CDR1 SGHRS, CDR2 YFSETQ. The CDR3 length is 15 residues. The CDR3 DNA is TGCGCCAGCAGCTTGAACAGCCAAAAGGAAGAGACCCAGTACTTC. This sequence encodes CASSLNSQKEETQYF.

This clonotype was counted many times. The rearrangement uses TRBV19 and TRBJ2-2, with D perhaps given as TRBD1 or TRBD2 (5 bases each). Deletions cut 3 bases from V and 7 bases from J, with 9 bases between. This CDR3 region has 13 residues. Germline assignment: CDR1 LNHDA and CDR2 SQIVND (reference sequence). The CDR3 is CASSMRGGGELFF. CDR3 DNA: TGTGCCAGTAGTATGAGGGGCGGCGGGGAGCTGTTTTTT. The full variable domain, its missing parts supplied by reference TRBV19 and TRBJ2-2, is DGGITQSPKYLFRKEGQNVTLSCEQNLNHDAMYWYRQDPGQGLRLIYYSQIVNDFQKGDIAEGYSVSREKKESFPLTVTSAQKNPTAFYLCASSMRGGGELFFGEGSRLTVL.

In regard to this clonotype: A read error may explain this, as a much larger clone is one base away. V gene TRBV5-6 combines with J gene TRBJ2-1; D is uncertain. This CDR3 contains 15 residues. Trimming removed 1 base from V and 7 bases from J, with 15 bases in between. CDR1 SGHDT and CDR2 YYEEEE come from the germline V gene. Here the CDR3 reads CASSLHGASRNEQFF. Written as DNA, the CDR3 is TGTGCCAGCAGCTTGCATGGTGCGAGCCGGAATGAGCAGTTCTTC.

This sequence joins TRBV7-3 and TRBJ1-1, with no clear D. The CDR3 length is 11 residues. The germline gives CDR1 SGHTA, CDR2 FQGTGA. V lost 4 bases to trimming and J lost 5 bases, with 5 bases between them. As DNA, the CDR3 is TGTGCCAGCAGCTCCCTTACTGAAGCTTTCTTT. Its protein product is CASSSLTEAFF.

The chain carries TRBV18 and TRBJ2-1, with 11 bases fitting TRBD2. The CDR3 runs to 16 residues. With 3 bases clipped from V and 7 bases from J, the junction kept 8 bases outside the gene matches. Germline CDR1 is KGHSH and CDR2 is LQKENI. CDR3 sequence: CASSPVAGGNINEQFF. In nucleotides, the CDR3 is TGTGCCAGCTCACCTGTAGCGGGAGGGAACATAAATGAGCAGTTCTTC.

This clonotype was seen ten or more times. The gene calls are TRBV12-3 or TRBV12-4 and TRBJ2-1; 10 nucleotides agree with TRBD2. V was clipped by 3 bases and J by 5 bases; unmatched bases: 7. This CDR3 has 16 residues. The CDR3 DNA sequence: TGTGCCAGCAGTTTGAGAGAGCGGGGGGGTAACAATGAGCAGTTCTTC. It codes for CASSLRERGGNNEQFF.

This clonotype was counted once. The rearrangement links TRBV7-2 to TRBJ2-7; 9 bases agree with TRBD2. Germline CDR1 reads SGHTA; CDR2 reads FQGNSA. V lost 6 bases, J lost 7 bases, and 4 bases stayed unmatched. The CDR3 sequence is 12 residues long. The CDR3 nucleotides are TGTGCCAGCAGTTCTGCGGGGGGGGAGCAGTACTTC. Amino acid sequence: CASSSAGGEQYF.

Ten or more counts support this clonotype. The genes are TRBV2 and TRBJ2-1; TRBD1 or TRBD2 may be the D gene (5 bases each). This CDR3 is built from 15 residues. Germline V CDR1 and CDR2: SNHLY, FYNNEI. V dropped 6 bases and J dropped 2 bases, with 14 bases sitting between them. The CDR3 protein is CASRGPGRTYNEQFF. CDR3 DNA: TGTGCCAGCAGGGGACCGGGACGGACCTACAATGAGCAGTTCTTC.

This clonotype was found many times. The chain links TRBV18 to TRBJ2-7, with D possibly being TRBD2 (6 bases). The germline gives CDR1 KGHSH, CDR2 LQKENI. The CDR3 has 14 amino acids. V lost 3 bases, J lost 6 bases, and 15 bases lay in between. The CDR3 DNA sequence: TGTGCCAGCTCACCTTCGGAGGGCCGTGTCGAGCAGTACTTC. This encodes CASSPSEGRVEQYF. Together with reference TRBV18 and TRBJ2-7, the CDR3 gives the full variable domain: NAGVMQNPRHLVRRRGQEARLRCSPMKGHSHVYWYRQLPEEGLKFMVYLQKENIIDESGMPKERFSAEFPKEGPSILRIQQVVRGDSAAYFCASSPSEGRVEQYFGPGTRLTVT.

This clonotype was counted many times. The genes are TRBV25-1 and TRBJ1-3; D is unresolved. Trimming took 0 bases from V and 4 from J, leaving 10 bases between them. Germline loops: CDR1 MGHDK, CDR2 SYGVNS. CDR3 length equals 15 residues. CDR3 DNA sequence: TGTGCCAGCAGTGAATATAAGGGATCCGGAAACACCATATATTTT. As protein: CASSEYKGSGNTIYF.

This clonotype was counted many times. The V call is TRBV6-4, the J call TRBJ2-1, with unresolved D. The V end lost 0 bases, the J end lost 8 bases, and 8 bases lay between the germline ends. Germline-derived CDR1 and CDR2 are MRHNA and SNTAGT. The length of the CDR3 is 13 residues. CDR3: CASSDSLGDEQFF. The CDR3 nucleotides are TGTGCCAGCAGTGACTCATTGGGCGATGAGCAGTTCTTC.

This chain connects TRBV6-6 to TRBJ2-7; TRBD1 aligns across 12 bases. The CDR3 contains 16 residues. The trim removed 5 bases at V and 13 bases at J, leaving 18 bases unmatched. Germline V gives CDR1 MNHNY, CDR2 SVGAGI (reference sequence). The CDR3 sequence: CASSNVFWDRGQPLYV. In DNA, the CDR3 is TGTGCCAGCAGTAATGTCTTTTGGGACAGGGGGCAGCCCCTCTACGTC.

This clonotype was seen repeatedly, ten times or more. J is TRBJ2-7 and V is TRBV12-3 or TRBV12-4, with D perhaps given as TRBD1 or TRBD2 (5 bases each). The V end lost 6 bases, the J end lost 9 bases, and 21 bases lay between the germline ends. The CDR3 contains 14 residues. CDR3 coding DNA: TGTGCCAGCAGGCTCCCCGGGACCGAGACGAGGCAGTACTTC. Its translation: CASRLPGTETRQYF.

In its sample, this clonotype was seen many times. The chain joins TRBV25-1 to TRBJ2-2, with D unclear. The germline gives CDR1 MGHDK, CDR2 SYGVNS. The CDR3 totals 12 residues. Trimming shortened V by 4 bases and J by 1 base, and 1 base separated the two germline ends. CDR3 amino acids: CASSGNTGELFF. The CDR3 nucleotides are TGTGCCAGCAGTGGGAACACCGGGGAGCTGTTTTTT.

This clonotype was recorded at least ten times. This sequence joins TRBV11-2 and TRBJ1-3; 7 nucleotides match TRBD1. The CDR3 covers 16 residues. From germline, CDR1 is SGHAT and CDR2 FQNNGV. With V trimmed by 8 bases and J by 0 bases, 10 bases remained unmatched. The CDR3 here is CASVWGQSSSGNTIYF. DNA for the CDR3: TGTGCCAGCGTCTGGGGACAGTCAAGCTCTGGAAACACCATATATTTT.